The rows below give T cell receptor beta chains drawn from one sample of a study of neoadjuvant nivolumab and ipilimumab in lung cancer. The method was immunoSEQ multiplex PCR; TCRdb's version includes in-frame clones alone and lacks a portion of them. The table lists 25,000 to 30,000 clones, about 80% of them singletons, with over 15% in the top ten. Here the sequenced sample was tumor tissue, taken after neoadjuvant nivolumab, alone or with ipilimumab, at or shortly before surgery. These receptor sequences come from an adult with non-small cell lung cancer. Both conserved end residues are part of each CDR3. A D gene is named only where the DNA matches it firmly. Rows may omit the clone size; those that give it use once, few, many or a size class.

few TRBJ1-4 TRBD1 TRBV5-1 CASSLGTGLNEKLFF TGCGCCAGCAGCTTGGGGACAGGTCTAAATGAAAAACTGTTTTTT
once TRBJ2-3 . TRBV7-7 CASSSQTADTQYF TGTGCTAGCAGCTCTCAGACTGCAGATACGCAGTATTTT
. TRBJ1-2 TRBD1 TRBV7-9 CASSNTGGSGYGYTF TGTGCCAGCAGCAATACAGGGGGCAGTGGCTATGGCTACACCTTC
. TRBJ1-1 . TRBV7-2 CASSLSGIHTEAFF TGTGCCAGCAGCTTAAGCGGGATACACACTGAAGCTTTCTTT
. TRBJ1-6 . TRBV4-1 CASSQVGNDSPLHF TGCGCCAGCAGCCAAGTTGGGAATGACTCACCCCTCCACTTT
. TRBJ1-5 . TRBV18 CASSPAGEPQHF TGTGCCAGCTCACCGGCAGGGGAGCCCCAGCATTTT
. TRBJ2-3 TRBD2 TRBV5-1 CASSSIAGGRTDTQYF TGCGCCAGCAGCTCAATAGCGGGGGGGCGCACAGATACGCAGTATTTT
. TRBJ1-1 TRBD1 TRBV6-5 CASSPPTGLNTEAFF TGTGCCAGCAGTCCCCCGACAGGGTTGAACACTGAAGCTTTCTTT
. TRBJ2-1 . TRBV12-5 CASGLVLSTYNEQFF TGTGCTAGTGGTTTGGTACTTTCAACATACAATGAGCAGTTCTTC
. TRBJ1-6 . TRBV6-1 CASSNDSPLHF TGTGCCAGCAGTAATGATTCACCCCTCCACTTT
. TRBJ2-2 TRBD1 TRBV10-3 CAIKATGGLGGELFF TGTGCCATCAAGGCGACAGGGGGCCTCGGCGGGGAGCTGTTTTTT
. TRBJ2-3 . TRBV6-1 CASTGTVTDTQYF TGTGCCAGCACCGGGACGGTCACAGATACGCAGTATTTT
. TRBJ1-4 . TRBV10-3 CAISESGATNEKLFF TGTGCCATCAGTGAGTCTGGTGCAACTAATGAAAAACTGTTTTTT
. TRBJ2-3 . TRBV29-1 CSVEDVEAQYF TGCAGCGTTGAAGATGTAGAAGCGCAGTATTTT
. TRBJ2-7 . TRBV5-4 CASSPGGVSYEQYF TGTGCCAGCAGCCCGGGTGGGGTCTCCTACGAGCAGTACTTC
. TRBJ1-1 . TRBV28 CASSLRQSEAFF TGTGCCAGCAGTCTTAGACAGTCTGAAGCTTTCTTT
. TRBJ1-6 . TRBV7-9 CASSFDLQISPLHF TGTGCCAGCAGCTTTGACCTACAGATTTCACCCCTCCACTTT